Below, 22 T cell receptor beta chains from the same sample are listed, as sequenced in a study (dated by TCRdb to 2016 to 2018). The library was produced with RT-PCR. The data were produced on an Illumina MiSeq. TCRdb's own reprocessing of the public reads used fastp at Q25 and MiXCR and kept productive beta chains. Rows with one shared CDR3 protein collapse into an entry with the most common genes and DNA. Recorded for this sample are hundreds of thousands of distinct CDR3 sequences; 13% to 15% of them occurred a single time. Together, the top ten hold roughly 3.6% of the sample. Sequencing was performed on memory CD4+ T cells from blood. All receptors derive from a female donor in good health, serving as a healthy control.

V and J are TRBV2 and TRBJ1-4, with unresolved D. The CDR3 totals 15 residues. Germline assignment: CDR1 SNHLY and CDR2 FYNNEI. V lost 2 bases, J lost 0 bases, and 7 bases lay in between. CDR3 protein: CASSESGTTNEKLFF. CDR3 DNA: TGTGCCAGCAGTGAATCCGGGACAACTAATGAAAAACTGTTTTTT.

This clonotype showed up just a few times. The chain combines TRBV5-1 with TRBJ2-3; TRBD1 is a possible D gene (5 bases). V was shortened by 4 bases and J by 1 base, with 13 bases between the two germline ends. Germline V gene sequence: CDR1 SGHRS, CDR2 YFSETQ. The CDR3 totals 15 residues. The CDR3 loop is CASSTLTAGTDTQYF. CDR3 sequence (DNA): TGCGCCAGCAGCACGTTGACAGCCGGCACAGATACGCAGTATTTT. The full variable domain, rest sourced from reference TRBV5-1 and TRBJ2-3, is KAGVTQTPRYLIKTRGQQVTLSCSPISGHRSVSWYQQTPGQGLQFLFEYFSETQRNKGNFPGRFSGRQFSNSRSEMNVSTLELGDSALYLCASSTLTAGTDTQYFGPGTRLTVL.

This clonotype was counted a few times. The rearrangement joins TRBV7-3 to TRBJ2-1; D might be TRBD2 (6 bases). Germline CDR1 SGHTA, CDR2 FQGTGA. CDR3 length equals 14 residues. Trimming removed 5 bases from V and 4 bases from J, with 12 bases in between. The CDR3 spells CASSPRRDYNEQFF. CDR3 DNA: TGTGCCAGCAGCCCTCGGCGGGATTACAATGAGCAGTTCTTC. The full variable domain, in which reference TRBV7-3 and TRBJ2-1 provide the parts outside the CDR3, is GAGVSQTPSNKVTEKGKYVELRCDPISGHTALYWYRQSLGQGPEFLIYFQGTGAADDSGLPNDRFFAVRPEGSVSTLKIQRTERGDSAVYLCASSPRRDYNEQFFGPGTRLTVL.

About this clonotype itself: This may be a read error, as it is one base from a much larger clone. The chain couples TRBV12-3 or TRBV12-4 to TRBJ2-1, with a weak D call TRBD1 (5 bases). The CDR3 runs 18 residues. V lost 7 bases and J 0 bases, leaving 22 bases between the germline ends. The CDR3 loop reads CASINRPLGAPSYNEQFF. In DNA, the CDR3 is TGTGCCAGCATTAACCGCCCCCTTGGGGCCCCCTCCTACAATGAGCAGTTCTTC.

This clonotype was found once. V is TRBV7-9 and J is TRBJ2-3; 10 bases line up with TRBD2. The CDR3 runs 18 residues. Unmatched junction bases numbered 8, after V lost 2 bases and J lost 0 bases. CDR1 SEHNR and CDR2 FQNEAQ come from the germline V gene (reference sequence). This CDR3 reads CASSLMALLAGSTDTQYF. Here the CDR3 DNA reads TGTGCCAGCAGCTTAATGGCCCTACTAGCGGGGAGCACAGATACGCAGTATTTT.

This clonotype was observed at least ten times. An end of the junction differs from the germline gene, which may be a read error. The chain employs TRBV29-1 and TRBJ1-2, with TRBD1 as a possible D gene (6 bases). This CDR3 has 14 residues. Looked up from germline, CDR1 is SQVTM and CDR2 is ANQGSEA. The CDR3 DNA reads TGCAGCGTAGAAGGGGGACCGTTACGCTATGGCTACACCTTC. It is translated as CSVEGGPLRYGYTF.

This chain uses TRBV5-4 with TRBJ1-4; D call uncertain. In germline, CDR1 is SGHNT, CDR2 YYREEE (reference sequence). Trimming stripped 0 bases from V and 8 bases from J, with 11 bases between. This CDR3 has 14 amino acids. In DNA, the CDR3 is TGTGCCAGCAGCTTGGGAGGGTCCAAGGAAAAACTGTTTTTT. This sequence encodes CASSLGGSKEKLFF. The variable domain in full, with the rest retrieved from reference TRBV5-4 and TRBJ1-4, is ETGVTQSPTHLIKTRGQQVTLRCSSQSGHNTVSWYQQALGQGPQFIFQYYREEENGRGNFPPRFSGLQFPNYSSELNVNALELDDSALYLCASSLGGSKEKLFFGSGTQLSVL.

The CDR3 sequence: CASSRPGTGRTDTQYF. For the CDR3, the DNA is TGTGCCAGCAGTCGTCCCGGGACAGGCCGCACAGATACGCAGTATTTT. This chain joins TRBV6-5 and TRBJ2-3; 8 positions agree with TRBD1. The J segment lost 1 base and the V segment lost 5 bases, leaving 8 bases of the junction unmatched. The germline CDR1 and CDR2 sequences are MNHEY and SVGAGI. CDR3 size: 16 residues.

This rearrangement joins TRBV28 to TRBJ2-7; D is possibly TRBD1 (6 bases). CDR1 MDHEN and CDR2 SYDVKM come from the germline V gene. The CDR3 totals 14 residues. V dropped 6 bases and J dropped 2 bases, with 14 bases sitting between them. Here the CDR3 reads CASRAQGPPYEQYF. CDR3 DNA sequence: TGTGCCAGCAGGGCTCAGGGGCCCCCCTACGAGCAGTACTTC.

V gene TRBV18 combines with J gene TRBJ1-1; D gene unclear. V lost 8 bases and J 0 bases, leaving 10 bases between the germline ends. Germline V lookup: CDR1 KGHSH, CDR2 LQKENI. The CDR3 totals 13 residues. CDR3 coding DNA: TGTGCCAGCCTCAGGACGGTGAACACTGAAGCTTTCTTT. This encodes CASLRTVNTEAFF.

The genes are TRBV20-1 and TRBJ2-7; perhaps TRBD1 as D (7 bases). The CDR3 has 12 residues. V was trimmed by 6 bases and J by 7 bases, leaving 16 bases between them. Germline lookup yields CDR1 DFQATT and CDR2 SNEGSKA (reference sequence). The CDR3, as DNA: TGCAGTGCCCCTTCGGCAGGGGGGGAGCAGTACTTC. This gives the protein CSAPSAGGEQYF.

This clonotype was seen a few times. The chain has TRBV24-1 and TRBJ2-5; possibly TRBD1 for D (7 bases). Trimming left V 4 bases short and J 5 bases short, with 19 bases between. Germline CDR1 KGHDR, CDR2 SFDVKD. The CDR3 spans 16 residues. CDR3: CATSEGRTGGGETQYF. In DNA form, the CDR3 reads TGTGCCACCAGTGAGGGTCGGACAGGCGGAGGGGAGACCCAGTACTTC.

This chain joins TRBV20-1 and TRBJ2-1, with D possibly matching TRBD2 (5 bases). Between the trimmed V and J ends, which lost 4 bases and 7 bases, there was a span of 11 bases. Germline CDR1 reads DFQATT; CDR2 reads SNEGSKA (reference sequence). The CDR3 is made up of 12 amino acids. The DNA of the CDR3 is TGCAGTGCTACAACGGGATGGAATGAGCAGTTCTTC. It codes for CSATTGWNEQFF.

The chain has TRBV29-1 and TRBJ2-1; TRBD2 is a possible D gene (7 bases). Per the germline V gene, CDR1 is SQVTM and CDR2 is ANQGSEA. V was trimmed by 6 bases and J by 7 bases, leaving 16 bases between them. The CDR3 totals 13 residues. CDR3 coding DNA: TGCAGCGTGGACAGCCTCGGGGGGAATGAGCAGTTCTTC. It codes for CSVDSLGGNEQFF.

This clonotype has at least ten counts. The CDR3 protein is CASSSQGCETRGYQPQHF. CDR3 DNA sequence: TGTGCCAGCAGCTCACAGGGTTGTGAAACTCGTGGGTATCAGCCCCAGCATTTT. The chain employs TRBV7-4 and TRBJ1-5, with D maybe TRBD1 (6 bases). Germline-derived CDR1 and CDR2 are SGHVT and SQSDAQ. This CDR3 region has 18 residues. V was cut by 4 bases and J by 5 bases, with 24 bases left in between. The entire variable domain, with the rest obtained from reference TRBV7-4 and TRBJ1-5, is as follows: GAGVSQSPRYKVAKRGRDVALRCDSISGHVTLYWYRQTLGQGSEVLTYSQSDAQRDKSGRPSGRFSAERPERSVSTLKIQRTEQGDSAVYLCASSSQGCETRGYQPQHFGDGTRLSIL.

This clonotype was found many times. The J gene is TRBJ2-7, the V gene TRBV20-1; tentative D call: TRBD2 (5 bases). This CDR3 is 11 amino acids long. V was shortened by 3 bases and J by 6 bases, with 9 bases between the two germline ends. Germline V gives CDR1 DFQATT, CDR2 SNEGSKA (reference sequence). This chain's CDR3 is CSASRGPEQYF. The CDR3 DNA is TGCAGTGCTAGTCGGGGTCCCGAGCAGTACTTC.

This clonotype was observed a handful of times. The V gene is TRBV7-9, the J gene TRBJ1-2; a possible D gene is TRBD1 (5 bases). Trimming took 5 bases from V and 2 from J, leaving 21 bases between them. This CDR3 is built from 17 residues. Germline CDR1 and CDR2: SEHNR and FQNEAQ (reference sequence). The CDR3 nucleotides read TGTGCCAGCAGCCCCATGGGGCAGTCGCCTGGGAACTATGGCTACACCTTC. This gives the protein CASSPMGQSPGNYGYTF.

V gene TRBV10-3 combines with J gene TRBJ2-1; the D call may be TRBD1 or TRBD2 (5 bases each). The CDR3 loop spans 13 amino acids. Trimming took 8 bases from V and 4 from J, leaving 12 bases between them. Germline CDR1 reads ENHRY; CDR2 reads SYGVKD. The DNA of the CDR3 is TGTGCCATCGGGGACCGAGAATACAATGAGCAGTTCTTC. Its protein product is CAIGDREYNEQFF.

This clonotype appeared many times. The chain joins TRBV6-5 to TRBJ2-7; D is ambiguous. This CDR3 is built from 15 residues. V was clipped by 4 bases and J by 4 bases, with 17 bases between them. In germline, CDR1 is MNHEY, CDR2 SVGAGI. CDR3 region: CASSLLSSRGYEQYF. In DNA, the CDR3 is TGTGCCAGCAGTTTACTTTCATCCCGTGGATACGAGCAGTACTTC.

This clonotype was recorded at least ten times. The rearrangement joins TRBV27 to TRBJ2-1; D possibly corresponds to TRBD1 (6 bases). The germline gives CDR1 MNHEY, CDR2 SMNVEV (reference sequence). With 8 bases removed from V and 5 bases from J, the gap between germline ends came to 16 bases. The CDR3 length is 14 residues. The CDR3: CASWRAGADNEQFF. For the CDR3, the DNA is TGTGCCAGCTGGCGGGCAGGGGCAGACAATGAGCAGTTCTTC.

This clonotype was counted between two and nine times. For the CDR3, the DNA is TGTGCCAGCAGATCAGGACCCGGACTTGGTACGCAGTATTTT. This gives the protein CASRSGPGLGTQYF. The chain is built from TRBV2 and TRBJ2-3, with TRBD2 as a possible D gene (5 bases). The length of the CDR3 is 14 residues. Germline CDR1 SNHLY, CDR2 FYNNEI. Trimming cost V 6 bases and J 8 bases, with 18 bases left between them.

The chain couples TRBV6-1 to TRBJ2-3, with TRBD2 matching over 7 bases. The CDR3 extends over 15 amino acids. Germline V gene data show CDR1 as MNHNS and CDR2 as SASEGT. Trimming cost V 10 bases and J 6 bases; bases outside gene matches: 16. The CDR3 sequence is CATTKRTRPEDTQYF. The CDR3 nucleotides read TGTGCCACCACCAAGAGGACTAGGCCAGAGGATACGCAGTATTTT.